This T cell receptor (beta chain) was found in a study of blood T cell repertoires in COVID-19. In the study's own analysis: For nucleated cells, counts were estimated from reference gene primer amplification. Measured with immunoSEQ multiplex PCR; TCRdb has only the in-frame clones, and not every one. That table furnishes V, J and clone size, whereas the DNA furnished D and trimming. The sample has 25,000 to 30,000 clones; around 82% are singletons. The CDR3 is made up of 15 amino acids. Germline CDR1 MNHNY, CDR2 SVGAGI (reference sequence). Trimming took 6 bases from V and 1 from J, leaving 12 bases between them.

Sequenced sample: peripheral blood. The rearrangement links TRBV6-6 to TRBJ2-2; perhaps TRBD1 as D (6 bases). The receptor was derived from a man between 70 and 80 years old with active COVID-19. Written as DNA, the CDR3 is TGTGCCAGCAGACCCGGGACATGGAACACCGGGGAGCTGTTTTTT. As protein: CASRPGTWNTGELFF.